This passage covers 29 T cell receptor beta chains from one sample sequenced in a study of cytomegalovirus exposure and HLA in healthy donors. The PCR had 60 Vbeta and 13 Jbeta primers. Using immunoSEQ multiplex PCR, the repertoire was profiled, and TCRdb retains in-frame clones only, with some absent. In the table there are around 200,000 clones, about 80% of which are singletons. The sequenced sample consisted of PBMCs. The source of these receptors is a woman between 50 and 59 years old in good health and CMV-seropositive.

The CDR3 is CASSPRSTRYEQYF. The CDR3 bases are TGTGCCAGCAGTCCAAGAAGTACAAGATACGAGCAGTACTTC. The chain uses TRBV27 and TRBJ2-7, with D unresolved. The V gene's germline CDR1 is MNHEY and CDR2 SMNVEV (reference sequence). Trimming removed 5 bases at V and 4 bases at J, with 15 bases between. This CDR3 is 14 amino acids long.

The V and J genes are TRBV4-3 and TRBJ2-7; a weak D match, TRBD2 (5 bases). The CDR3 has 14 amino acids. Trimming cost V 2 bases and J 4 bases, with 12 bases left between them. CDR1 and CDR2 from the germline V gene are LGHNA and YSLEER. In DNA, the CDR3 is TGCGCCAGCAGCCAAACTCTCCGGGGATACGAGCAGTACTTC. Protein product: CASSQTLRGYEQYF.

CDR3 bases: TGCGCCAGCAGCTTGGTGGCGGGGGTCGTCGGGGAGCTGTTTTTT. Its translation: CASSLVAGVVGELFF. The chain joins TRBV5-1 to TRBJ2-2; 7 positions match TRBD2. V gave up 0 bases and J gave up 7 bases; unmatched junction bases: 6. Germline CDR1 and CDR2: SGHRS and YFSETQ. CDR3 length: 15 residues. The variable domain in full, completed from reference TRBV5-1 and TRBJ2-2, reads KAGVTQTPRYLIKTRGQQVTLSCSPISGHRSVSWYQQTPGQGLQFLFEYFSETQRNKGNFPGRFSGRQFSNSRSEMNVSTLELGDSALYLCASSLVAGVVGELFFGEGSRLTVL.

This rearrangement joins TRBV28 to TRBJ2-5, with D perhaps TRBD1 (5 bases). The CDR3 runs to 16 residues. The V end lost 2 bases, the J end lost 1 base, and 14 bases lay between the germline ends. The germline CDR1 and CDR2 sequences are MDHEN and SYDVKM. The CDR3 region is CASSLATARTQETQYF. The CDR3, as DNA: TGTGCCAGCAGTTTAGCGACAGCCAGAACCCAAGAGACCCAGTACTTC.

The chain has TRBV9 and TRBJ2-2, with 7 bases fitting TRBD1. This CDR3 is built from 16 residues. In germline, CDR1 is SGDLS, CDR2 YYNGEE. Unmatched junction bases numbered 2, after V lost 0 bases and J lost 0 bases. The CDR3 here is CASSVADRPNTGELFF. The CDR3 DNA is TGTGCCAGCAGCGTAGCGGACAGGCCGAACACCGGGGAGCTGTTTTTT. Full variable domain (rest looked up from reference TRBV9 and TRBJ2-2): DSGVTQTPKHLITATGQRVTLRCSPRSGDLSVYWYQQSLDQGLQFLIQYYNGEERAKGNILERFSAQQFPDLHSELNLSSLELGDSALYFCASSVADRPNTGELFFGEGSRLTVL.

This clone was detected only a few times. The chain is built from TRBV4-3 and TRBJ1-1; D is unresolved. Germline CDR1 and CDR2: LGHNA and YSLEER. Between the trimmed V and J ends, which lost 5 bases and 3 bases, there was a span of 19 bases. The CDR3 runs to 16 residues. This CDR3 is CASSFLPGDLDTEAFF. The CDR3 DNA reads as TGCGCCAGCAGCTTTCTGCCGGGAGACCTGGACACTGAAGCTTTCTTT.

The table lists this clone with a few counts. DNA for the CDR3: TGTGCCAGTAGTACTACAACGGGGGGGACTGAAGCTTTCTTT. Amino acid sequence: CASSTTTGGTEAFF. J is TRBJ1-1 and V is TRBV19, with a weak D call TRBD1 (5 bases). Trimming pared 4 bases from V and 5 bases from J, leaving 14 bases between. The CDR3 contains 14 residues. CDR1 and CDR2 from the germline V gene are LNHDA and SQIVND (reference sequence).

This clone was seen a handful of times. This CDR3 is CASSPFRGDRSNQPQHF. The CDR3 nucleotides are TGTGCCAGCAGCCCATTCCGGGGAGATCGTAGCAATCAGCCCCAGCATTTT. The rearrangement links TRBV27 to TRBJ1-5; D uncertain. V lost 6 bases, J lost 0 bases, and 18 bases lay in between. CDR3 length: 17 amino acids. Germline V gene sequence: CDR1 MNHEY, CDR2 SMNVEV (reference sequence).

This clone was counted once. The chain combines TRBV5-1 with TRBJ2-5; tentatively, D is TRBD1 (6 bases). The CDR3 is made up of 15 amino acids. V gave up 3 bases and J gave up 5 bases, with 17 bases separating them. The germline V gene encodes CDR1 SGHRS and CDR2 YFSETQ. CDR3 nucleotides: TGCGCCAGCAGCTGGAATGGGGGCGCGGCGGAGACCCAGTACTTC. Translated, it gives CASSWNGGAAETQYF. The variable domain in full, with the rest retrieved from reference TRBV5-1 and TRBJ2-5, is KAGVTQTPRYLIKTRGQQVTLSCSPISGHRSVSWYQQTPGQGLQFLFEYFSETQRNKGNFPGRFSGRQFSNSRSEMNVSTLELGDSALYLCASSWNGGAAETQYFGPGTRLLVL.

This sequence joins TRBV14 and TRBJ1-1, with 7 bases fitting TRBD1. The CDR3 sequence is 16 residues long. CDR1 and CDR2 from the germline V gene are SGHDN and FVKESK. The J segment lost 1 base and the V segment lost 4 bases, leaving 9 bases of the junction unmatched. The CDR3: CASSPPRGHRNTEAFF. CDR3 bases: TGTGCCAGCAGCCCCCCTAGGGGGCACAGGAACACTGAAGCTTTCTTT.

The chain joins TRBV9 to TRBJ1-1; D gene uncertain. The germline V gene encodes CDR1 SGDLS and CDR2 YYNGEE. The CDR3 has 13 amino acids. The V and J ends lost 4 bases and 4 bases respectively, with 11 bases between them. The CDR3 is CASSFGPLTEAFF. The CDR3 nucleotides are TGTGCCAGCAGCTTTGGGCCTCTCACTGAAGCTTTCTTT.

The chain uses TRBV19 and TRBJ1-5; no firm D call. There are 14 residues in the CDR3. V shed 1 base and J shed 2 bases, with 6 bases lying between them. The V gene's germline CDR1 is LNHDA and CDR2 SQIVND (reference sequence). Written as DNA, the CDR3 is TGTGCCAGTAGTATAGGAGTTGGCAATCAGCCCCAGCATTTT. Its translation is CASSIGVGNQPQHF.

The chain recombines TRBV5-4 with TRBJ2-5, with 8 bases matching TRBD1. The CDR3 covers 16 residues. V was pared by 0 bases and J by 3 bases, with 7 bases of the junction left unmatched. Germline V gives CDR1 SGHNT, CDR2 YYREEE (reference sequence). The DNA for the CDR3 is TGTGCCAGCAGCTTGGTGCTTGGACAGGGTGAAGAGACCCAGTACTTC. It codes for CASSLVLGQGEETQYF. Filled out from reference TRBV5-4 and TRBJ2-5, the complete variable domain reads ETGVTQSPTHLIKTRGQQVTLRCSSQSGHNTVSWYQQALGQGPQFIFQYYREEENGRGNFPPRFSGLQFPNYSSELNVNALELDDSALYLCASSLVLGQGEETQYFGPGTRLLVL.

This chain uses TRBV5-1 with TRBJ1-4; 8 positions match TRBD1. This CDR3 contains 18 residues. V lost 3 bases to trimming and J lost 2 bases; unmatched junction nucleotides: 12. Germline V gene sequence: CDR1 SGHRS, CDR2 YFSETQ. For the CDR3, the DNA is TGCGCCAGCAGCTCCCCCGCAGGGGGCCCGGTCACTAATGAAAAACTGTTTTTT. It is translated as CASSSPAGGPVTNEKLFF.

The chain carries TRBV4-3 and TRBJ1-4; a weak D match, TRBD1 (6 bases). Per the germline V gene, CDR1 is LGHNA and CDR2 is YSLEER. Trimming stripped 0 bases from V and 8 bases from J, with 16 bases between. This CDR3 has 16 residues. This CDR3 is CASSQDRTARGEKLFF. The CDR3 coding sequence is TGCGCCAGCAGCCAAGATCGTACGGCTAGGGGGGAAAAACTGTTTTTT.

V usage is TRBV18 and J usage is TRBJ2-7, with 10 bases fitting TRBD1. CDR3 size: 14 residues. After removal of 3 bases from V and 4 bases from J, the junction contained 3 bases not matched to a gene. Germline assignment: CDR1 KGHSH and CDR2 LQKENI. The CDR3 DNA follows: TGTGCCAGCTCACCGGGACAGGGGATGTACGAGCAGTACTTC. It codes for CASSPGQGMYEQYF.

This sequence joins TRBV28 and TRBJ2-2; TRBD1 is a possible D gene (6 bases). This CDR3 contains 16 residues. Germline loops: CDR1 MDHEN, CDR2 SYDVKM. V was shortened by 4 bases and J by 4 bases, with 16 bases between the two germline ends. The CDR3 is CASSSLWTVPTGELFF. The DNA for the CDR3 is TGTGCCAGCAGTTCCCTCTGGACAGTCCCCACCGGGGAGCTGTTTTTT.

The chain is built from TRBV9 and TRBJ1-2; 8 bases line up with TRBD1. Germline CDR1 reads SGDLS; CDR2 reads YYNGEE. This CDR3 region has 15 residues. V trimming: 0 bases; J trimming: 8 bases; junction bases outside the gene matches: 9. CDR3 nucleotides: TGTGCCAGCAGCGTAGAATCGACAGGGGTCCGAGGCTACACCTTC. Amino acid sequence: CASSVESTGVRGYTF.

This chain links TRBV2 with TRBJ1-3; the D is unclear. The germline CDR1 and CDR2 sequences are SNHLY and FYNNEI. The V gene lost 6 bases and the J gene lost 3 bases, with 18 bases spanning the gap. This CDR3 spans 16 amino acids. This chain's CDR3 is CASRPHGSHNGNTIYF. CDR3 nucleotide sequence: TGTGCCAGCAGGCCACACGGGTCCCACAATGGAAACACCATATATTTT.

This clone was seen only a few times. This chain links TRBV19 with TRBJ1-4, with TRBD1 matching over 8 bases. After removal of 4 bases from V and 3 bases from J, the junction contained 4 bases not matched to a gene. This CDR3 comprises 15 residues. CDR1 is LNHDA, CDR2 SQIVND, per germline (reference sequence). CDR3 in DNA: TGTGCCAGTAGTACTATGGACAGGGCTAATGAAAAACTGTTTTTT. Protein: CASSTMDRANEKLFF.

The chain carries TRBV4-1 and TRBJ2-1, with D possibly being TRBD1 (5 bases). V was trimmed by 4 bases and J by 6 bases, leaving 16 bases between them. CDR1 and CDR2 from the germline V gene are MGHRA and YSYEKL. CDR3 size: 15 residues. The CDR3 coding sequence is TGCGCCAGCAGCCCTGTCGACCAAGGGGTCAATGAGCAGTTCTTC. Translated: CASSPVDQGVNEQFF.

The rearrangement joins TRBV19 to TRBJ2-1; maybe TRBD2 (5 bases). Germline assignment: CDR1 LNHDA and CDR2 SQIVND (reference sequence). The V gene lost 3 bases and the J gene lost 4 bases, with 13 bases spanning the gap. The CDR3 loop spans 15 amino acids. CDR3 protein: CASSIGLANYNEQFF. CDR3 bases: TGTGCCAGTAGTATCGGCCTAGCCAATTACAATGAGCAGTTCTTC.

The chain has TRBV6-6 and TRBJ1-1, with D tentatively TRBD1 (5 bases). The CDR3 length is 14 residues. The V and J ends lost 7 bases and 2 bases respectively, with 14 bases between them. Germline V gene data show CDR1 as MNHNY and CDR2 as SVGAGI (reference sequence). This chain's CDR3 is CASTTPGTNTEAFF. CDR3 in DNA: TGTGCCAGCACCACACCGGGGACTAACACTGAAGCTTTCTTT.

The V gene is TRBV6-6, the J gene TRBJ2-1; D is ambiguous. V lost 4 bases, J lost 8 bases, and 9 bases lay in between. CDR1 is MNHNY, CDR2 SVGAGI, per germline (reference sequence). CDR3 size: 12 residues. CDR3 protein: CASSSSADEQFF. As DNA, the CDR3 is TGTGCCAGCAGTTCCTCTGCGGATGAGCAGTTCTTC.

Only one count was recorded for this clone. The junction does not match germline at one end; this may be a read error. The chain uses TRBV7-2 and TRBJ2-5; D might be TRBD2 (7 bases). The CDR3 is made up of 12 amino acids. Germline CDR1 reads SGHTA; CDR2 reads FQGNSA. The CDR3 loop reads CASSSEGGVTDF. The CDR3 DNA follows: TGTGCCAGCAGCTCCGAAGGGGGGGTAACCGACTTC.

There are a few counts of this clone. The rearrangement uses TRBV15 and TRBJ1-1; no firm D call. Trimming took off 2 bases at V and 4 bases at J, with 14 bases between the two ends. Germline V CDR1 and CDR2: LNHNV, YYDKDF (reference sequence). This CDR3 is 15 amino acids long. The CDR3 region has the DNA TGTGCCACCAGCAGAATCGGTATTAGTAGCACTGAAGCTTTCTTT. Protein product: CATSRIGISSTEAFF.

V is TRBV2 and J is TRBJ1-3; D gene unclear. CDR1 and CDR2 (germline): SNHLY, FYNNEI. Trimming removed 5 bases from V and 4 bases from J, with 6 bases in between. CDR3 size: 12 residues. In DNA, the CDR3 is TGTGCCAGCAGTAATGCGGGAAACACCATATATTTT. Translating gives CASSNAGNTIYF.

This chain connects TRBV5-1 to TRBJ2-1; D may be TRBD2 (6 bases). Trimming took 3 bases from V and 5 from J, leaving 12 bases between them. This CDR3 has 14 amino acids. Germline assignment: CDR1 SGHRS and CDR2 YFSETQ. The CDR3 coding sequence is TGCGCCAGCAGCTCTCTACCGGGAGACAATGAGCAGTTCTTC. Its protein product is CASSSLPGDNEQFF.

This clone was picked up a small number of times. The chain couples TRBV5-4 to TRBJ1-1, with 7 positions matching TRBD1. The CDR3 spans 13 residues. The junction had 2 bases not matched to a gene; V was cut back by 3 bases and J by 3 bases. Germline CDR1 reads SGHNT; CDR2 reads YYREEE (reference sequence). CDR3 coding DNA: TGTGCCAGCAGCTGGGGACAGTACACTGAAGCTTTCTTT. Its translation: CASSWGQYTEAFF.